This T cell receptor (beta chain) was sequenced in a study of T cells in localized non-small cell lung cancer (dated by TCRdb to 2020 to 2021). Turning to the overall study: The study examined T cell repertoires in 200 to 250 patients with early-stage NSCLC and compared tumors with uninvolved tumor-adjacent lungs. All 240 or so NSCLC patients in the cohort were treatment-naive and had localized lung tumors that were resected. Of the NSCLC patients, 120 to 150 were male and about 97 were female, and the mean age was approximately 64 years.

The immunoSEQ Assay was used to sequence TCR beta CDR3 regions from DNA. Per the original workflow: To compute T cell density, TCR beta template counts were normalized to usable DNA, which was estimated by amplifying housekeeping genes. Richness was estimated with the preseqR package, extrapolating to 400,000 templates for PBMC samples and 120,000 templates for tissue samples. Clonality was taken to be one minus Pielou's evenness. Differential abundance testing on productive amino-acid clonotypes, with a minimum total count of 5 and an alpha of 0.1, was used to identify tissue-enriched TCRs. The Jaccard Index and the Morisita Overlap Index were used to quantify repertoire overlap between compartments. GLIPH clustered TCR beta CDR3s with public tetramer-defined viral CDR3s; viral motifs required at least three viral sequences plus V-gene enrichment. TCRdb holds this immuneACCESS table with in-frame rearrangements only. Some clones are missing; in checked studies, unresolved V genes explain under half, and the rest has no known cause. Clone size and V and J calls were adopted from that table, with D and trimming inferred from the DNA. The sample profile shows around 64,000 clones; 91% of them were found once. Just under 20% of the sample belongs to the ten largest clones.

Concerning this clone: Which antigen it targets is not known. No quality values exist for individual bases; no much larger clone is one base distant.

Relative to germline, V is 2 bases shorter and J is 6 bases shorter, with 3 bases between their ends. The germline V gene yields SGHTS for CDR1 and YDEGEE for CDR2. From the cysteine up to the phenylalanine, the CDR3 has a length of 10 residues. Only the CDR3 part of the read is kept: 30 bases, read in frame from the first base. At diagnosis, peripheral blood, uninvolved tumor-adjacent lung and tumor were collected and were preserved as a mix of fresh-frozen and FFPE material. Blood samples were analyzed as peripheral blood mononuclear cells for TCR repertoire profiling. The full study reports these points: Of the top 100 tumor clones, a median of 57 were detected in paired uninvolved adjacent lung; around 27 were also among that lung's top 100. Uninvolved tumor-adjacent lung showed the highest T cell clonality, higher than tumor, which suggests more focused antigenic responses in the uninvolved tumor-adjacent lung. Because of the exploratory design, TCR variables were selected using unadjusted p-values without false-discovery rate correction. Longer overall survival was associated with higher blood T cell density, whereas shorter survival was associated with higher adjacent-lung clonality. Because multi-region tumor sequencing was not performed, intratumor heterogeneity could not be ruled out.

The starting material was peripheral blood, obtained before any cancer treatment. The chain joins TRBV5-8 to TRBJ2-7, with no D gene named confidently. The clonotype originates from a man aged 35 to 70 with stage I lung adenocarcinoma. Read as DNA, the sequence is TGTGCCAGCAGCTTCCGCGAGCAGTACTTC. It encodes CASSFREQYF.